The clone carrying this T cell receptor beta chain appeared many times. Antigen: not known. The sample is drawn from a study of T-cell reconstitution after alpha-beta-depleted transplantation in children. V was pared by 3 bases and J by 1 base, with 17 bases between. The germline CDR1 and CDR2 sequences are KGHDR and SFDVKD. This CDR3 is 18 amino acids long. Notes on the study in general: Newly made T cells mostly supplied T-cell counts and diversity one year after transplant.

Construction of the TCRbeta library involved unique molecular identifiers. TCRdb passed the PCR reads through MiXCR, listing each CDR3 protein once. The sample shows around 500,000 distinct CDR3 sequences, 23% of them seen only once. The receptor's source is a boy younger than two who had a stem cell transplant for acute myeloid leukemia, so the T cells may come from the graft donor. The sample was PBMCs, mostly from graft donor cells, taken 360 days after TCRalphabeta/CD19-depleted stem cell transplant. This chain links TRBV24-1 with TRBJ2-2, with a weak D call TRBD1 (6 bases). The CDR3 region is CATSDPLGAGENTGELFF. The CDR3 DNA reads TGTGCCACCAGTGATCCCCTGGGGGCAGGGGAGAACACCGGGGAGCTGTTTTTT.